This note documents a single T cell receptor beta chain sequence. Its antigen is currently unknown. The sample is drawn from a study of shared clonotypes between healthy human individuals. Whole-study findings and limits: Large sequencing depth failed to make sorted-subset sequencing complete, rarefaction showed.

The CDR3 has 16 residues. Per germline, CDR1 SGDLS and CDR2 YYNGEE. Trimming cost V 3 bases and J 4 bases; bases outside gene matches: 10. Only in-frame clones appear in the TCRdb table, and some are missing; sequencing was by immunoSEQ multiplex PCR. The sample contains hundreds of thousands of clones, around four fifths of which appear only once. The receptor comes from a woman younger than 45 in good health. The chain has TRBV9 and TRBJ2-5, with 9 positions matching TRBD1. Sequenced input: memory CD4+ T cells sorted from blood. The subset is: CD45RA-negative fraction. This chain's CDR3 is CASSAKPGQGRETQYF. For the CDR3, the DNA is TGTGCCAGCAGCGCCAAGCCTGGACAGGGGCGAGAGACCCAGTACTTC.